The 20 T cell receptor beta chains below come from one sample, sequenced in a study of blood T cells in healthy people across ages. With a J-beta primer mix and a sample-barcoded 5' primer, a second PCR ran 7 to 11 cycles. TCRdb itself ran the 5' RACE reads through MiXCR, one entry per CDR3 protein. The sample includes 650,000 to 800,000 distinct CDR3 sequences, around 43% of them seen just once. Sequenced sample: blood. The origin of the receptors is a man aged 55-75 years in good health.

This clonotype turned up a few times. The chain has TRBV28 and TRBJ2-5; D not resolved. V was pared by 4 bases and J by 11 bases, with 11 bases between. Germline assignment: CDR1 MDHEN and CDR2 SYDVKM. The CDR3 has 11 residues. For the CDR3, the DNA is TGTGCCAGCAGTTCCCCTCAGAGGCAGTACTTC. Its protein product is CASSSPQRQYF.

CDR3 in DNA: TGTGCCAGCAGTTTTGGGGGTCGAACGGCAACCAAAAACATTCAGTACTTC. Protein product: CASSFGGRTATKNIQYF. The rearrangement links TRBV28 to TRBJ2-4; D may correspond to TRBD1 or TRBD2 (5 bases each). Germline values: CDR1 MDHEN, CDR2 SYDVKM. The CDR3 runs to 17 residues. The V end was cut by 3 bases, the J end by 2 bases, with 17 bases between.

The sample holds one count of this clonotype. This chain joins TRBV20-1 and TRBJ2-5, with 9 bases that match TRBD2. V trimming: 0 bases; J trimming: 4 bases; junction bases outside the gene matches: 12. Per the germline V gene, CDR1 is DFQATT and CDR2 is SNEGSKA (reference sequence). The CDR3 is 17 residues long. The CDR3 reads CSARDPLGLASGETQYF. CDR3 DNA sequence: TGCAGTGCTAGAGATCCCCTGGGACTAGCTTCGGGAGAGACCCAGTACTTC.

This chain connects TRBV4-3 to TRBJ1-1, with D possibly being TRBD1 (6 bases). Germline CDR1 and CDR2: LGHNA and YSLEER. V was cut by 0 bases and J by 7 bases, with 21 bases left in between. The CDR3 is made up of 17 amino acids. The CDR3 region is CASSQEFPGASTNEAFF. The DNA of the CDR3 is TGCGCCAGCAGCCAAGAGTTTCCGGGGGCTAGTACTAATGAAGCTTTCTTT.

This clonotype was seen more than once but under ten times. The chain combines TRBV6-2 or TRBV6-3 with TRBJ2-5; 10 bases line up with TRBD1. Germline values: CDR1 MNHEY, CDR2 SVGEGT. The CDR3 length is 17 residues. Trimming removed 2 bases from V and 1 base from J; junction bases left unmatched: 7. The CDR3 DNA follows: TGTGCCAGCAGTTACGGGGTGGGACAGGGGATCCAAGAGACCCAGTACTTC. Its translation: CASSYGVGQGIQETQYF.

The rearrangement uses TRBV27 and TRBJ2-7; 7 bases fit TRBD1. Germline assignment: CDR1 MNHEY and CDR2 SMNVEV (reference sequence). This CDR3 spans 14 amino acids. V lost 10 bases to trimming and J lost 2 bases; unmatched junction nucleotides: 11. CDR3 in amino acids: CATLNRGPPYEQYF. The CDR3 nucleotides are TGTGCCACCTTGAACAGGGGTCCCCCCTACGAGCAGTACTTC.

The chain has TRBV11-2 and TRBJ2-1, with D possibly matching TRBD2 (5 bases). The CDR3 loop spans 16 amino acids. CDR1 and CDR2 (germline): SGHAT, FQNNGV. V lost 0 bases and J 7 bases, leaving 16 bases between the germline ends. DNA for the CDR3: TGTGCCAGCAGCTTAGATCGCCCGGGGTTGGAGAATGAGCAGTTCTTC. This codes for CASSLDRPGLENEQFF. Looking up the rest from reference TRBV11-2 and TRBJ2-1 gives the full variable domain: EAGVAQSPRYKIIEKRQSVAFWCNPISGHATLYWYQQILGQGPKLLIQFQNNGVVDDSQLPKDRFSAERLKGVDSTLKIQPAKLEDSAVYLCASSLDRPGLENEQFFGPGTRLTVL.

This clonotype was picked up a small number of times. The chain couples TRBV9 to TRBJ2-3; 10 bases map to TRBD1. The CDR3 is 17 residues long. The junction had 13 bases not matched to a gene; V was cut back by 4 bases and J by 5 bases. CDR1 and CDR2 (germline): SGDLS, YYNGEE. CDR3 in amino acids: CASSSRGGTGAVDTQYF. In DNA, the CDR3 is TGTGCCAGCAGCTCCCGTGGCGGGACAGGGGCTGTAGATACGCAGTATTTT.

The V call is TRBV20-1, the J call TRBJ2-1; D is possibly TRBD1 (6 bases). Germline V lookup: CDR1 DFQATT, CDR2 SNEGSKA (reference sequence). Trimming removed 4 bases from V and 8 bases from J, with 15 bases in between. The CDR3 runs 13 residues. CDR3 amino acids: CSATGDRADEQFF. CDR3 coding DNA: TGCAGTGCTACAGGGGATAGGGCCGATGAGCAGTTCTTC.

The V gene is TRBV20-1, the J gene TRBJ2-7; 8 bases fit TRBD1. Germline CDR1 is DFQATT and CDR2 is SNEGSKA (reference sequence). This CDR3 has 17 residues. Trimming took 2 bases from V and 2 from J; bases not matched to a gene: 14. The chain's CDR3 is CSARIPPGQGSPYEQYF. The CDR3 DNA sequence: TGCAGTGCTAGAATTCCACCTGGACAGGGAAGCCCCTACGAGCAGTACTTC.

The rearrangement joins TRBV5-5 to TRBJ1-5, with no clear D. The CDR3 has 14 residues. Germline values: CDR1 SGHKS, CDR2 YYEKEE (reference sequence). V was cut by 4 bases and J by 2 bases, with 10 bases left in between. In nucleotides, the CDR3 is TGTGCCAGCAGCCAAGTGGGCGGCAATCAGCCCCAGCATTTT. Its protein is CASSQVGGNQPQHF.

This clonotype was counted many times. The rearrangement joins TRBV29-1 to TRBJ2-7; D not certain. V shed 5 bases and J shed 1 base, with 15 bases lying between them. Germline CDR1 is SQVTM and CDR2 is ANQGSEA. CDR3 length: 14 amino acids. The CDR3 here is CSVLSTAQSYEQYF. The CDR3 bases are TGCAGCGTTCTCTCGACCGCTCAATCCTACGAGCAGTACTTC.

V is TRBV5-6 and J is TRBJ2-5; 7 bases match TRBD1. The J call is in doubt because the DNA end fits TRBJ2-7 better. CDR1 SGHDT and CDR2 YYEEEE come from the germline V gene. The CDR3 has 14 amino acids. The CDR3, as DNA: TGTGCCAGCAGCCAAACAGGGGAGAGCTACGAGCAGTACTTC. This translates into CASSQTGESYEQYF.

V is TRBV27 and J is TRBJ2-1, with TRBD2 identical over 11 bases. V was pared by 5 bases and J by 9 bases, with 9 bases of the junction left unmatched. Germline CDR1 and CDR2: MNHEY and SMNVEV (reference sequence). The CDR3 covers 15 residues. CDR3 sequence (DNA): TGTGCCAGCAGTGTCCTAGCGGGAGGAGGTGGTGAGCAGTTCTTC. Its translation is CASSVLAGGGGEQFF.

For the CDR3, the DNA is TGCGCCAGCAGCCGGACTAGCGGTTTAGGGCTCGGCCAAGAGACCCAGTACTTC. Encoded protein: CASSRTSGLGLGQETQYF. The rearrangement uses TRBV4-1 and TRBJ2-5; 10 bases match TRBD2. Germline lookup yields CDR1 MGHRA and CDR2 YSYEKL. The CDR3 has 18 residues. V shed 4 bases and J 1 base; nucleotides not matched to a gene: 12.

There are a few counts of this clonotype. This chain links TRBV7-2 with TRBJ2-4; D unclear. The CDR3 spans 15 residues. Per the germline V gene, CDR1 is SGHTA and CDR2 is FQGNSA. Trimming removed 7 bases at V and 0 bases at J, with 13 bases between. The CDR3: CASTPAGTAKNIQYF. As DNA, the CDR3 is TGTGCCAGCACCCCGGCAGGTACAGCCAAAAACATTCAGTACTTC.

This clonotype was found a few times. The chain uses TRBV15 and TRBJ2-7; the match to TRBD1 covers 8 bases. The CDR3 covers 12 residues. V shed 5 bases and J 3 bases; nucleotides not matched to a gene: 0. CDR1 LNHNV and CDR2 YYDKDF come from the germline V gene (reference sequence). The CDR3 spells CATSGQGYEQYF. CDR3 coding DNA: TGTGCCACCAGCGGACAGGGCTACGAGCAGTACTTC.

The chain joins TRBV9 to TRBJ2-3; 11 positions agree with TRBD1. The V gene's germline CDR1 is SGDLS and CDR2 YYNGEE. After removal of 3 bases from V and 4 bases from J, the junction contained 4 bases not matched to a gene. This CDR3 region has 15 residues. Here the CDR3 reads CASSGRDRGSDTQYF. CDR3 DNA: TGTGCCAGCAGCGGGCGGGACAGGGGGTCAGATACGCAGTATTTT.

This clonotype was counted between two and nine times. This rearrangement joins TRBV5-1 to TRBJ1-1, with D possibly matching TRBD1 (5 bases). Germline CDR1 and CDR2: SGHRS and YFSETQ. The CDR3 loop spans 16 amino acids. The V end lost 4 bases, the J end lost 1 base, and 17 bases lay between the germline ends. The CDR3 reads CASSLGGTDRNTEAFF. As DNA, the CDR3 is TGCGCCAGCAGCCTGGGGGGGACCGACAGGAACACTGAAGCTTTCTTT. Complete variable domain (other parts from reference TRBV5-1 and TRBJ1-1): KAGVTQTPRYLIKTRGQQVTLSCSPISGHRSVSWYQQTPGQGLQFLFEYFSETQRNKGNFPGRFSGRQFSNSRSEMNVSTLELGDSALYLCASSLGGTDRNTEAFFGQGTRLTVV.

The chain recombines TRBV10-2 with TRBJ2-5; D not certain. The germline V gene encodes CDR1 WSHSY and CDR2 SAAADI. The length of the CDR3 is 13 residues. V lost 6 bases, J lost 5 bases, and 13 bases lay in between. CDR3: CASSGPGRETQYF. The CDR3 DNA reads TGCGCCAGCAGCGGCCCAGGTCGGGAGACCCAGTACTTC.